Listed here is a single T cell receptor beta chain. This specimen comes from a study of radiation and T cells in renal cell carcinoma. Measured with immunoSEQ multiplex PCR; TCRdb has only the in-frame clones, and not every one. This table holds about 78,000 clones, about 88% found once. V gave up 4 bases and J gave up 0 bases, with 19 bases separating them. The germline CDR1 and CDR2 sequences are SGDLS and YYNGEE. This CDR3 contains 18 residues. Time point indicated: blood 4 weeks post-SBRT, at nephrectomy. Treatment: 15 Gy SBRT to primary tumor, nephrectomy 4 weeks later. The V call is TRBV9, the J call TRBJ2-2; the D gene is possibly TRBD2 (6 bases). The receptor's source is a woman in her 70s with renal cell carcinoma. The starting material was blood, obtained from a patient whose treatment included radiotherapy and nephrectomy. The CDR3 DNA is TGTGCCAGCAGCTCCCTCGCCGGGGGTGTTGCGAACACCGGGGAGCTGTTTTTT. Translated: CASSSLAGGVANTGELFF.